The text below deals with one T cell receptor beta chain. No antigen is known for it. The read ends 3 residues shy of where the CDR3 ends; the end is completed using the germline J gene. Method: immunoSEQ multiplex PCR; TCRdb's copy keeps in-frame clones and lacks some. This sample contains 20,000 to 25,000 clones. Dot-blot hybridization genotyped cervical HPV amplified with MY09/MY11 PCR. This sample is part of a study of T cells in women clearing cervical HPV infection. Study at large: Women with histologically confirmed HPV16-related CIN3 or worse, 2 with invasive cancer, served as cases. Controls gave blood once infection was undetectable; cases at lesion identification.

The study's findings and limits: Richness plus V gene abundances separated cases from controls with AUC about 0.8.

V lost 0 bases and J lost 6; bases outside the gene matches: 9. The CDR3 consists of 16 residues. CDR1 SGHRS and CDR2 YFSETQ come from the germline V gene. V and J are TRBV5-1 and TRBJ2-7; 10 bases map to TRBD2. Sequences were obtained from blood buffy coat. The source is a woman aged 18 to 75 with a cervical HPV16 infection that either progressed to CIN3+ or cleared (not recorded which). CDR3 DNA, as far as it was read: TGCGCCAGCAGCTTGGCCGGATCTAGCGGGGGAGGCGAG. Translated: CASSLAGSSGGGE. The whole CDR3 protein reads CASSLAGSSGGGEQYF.